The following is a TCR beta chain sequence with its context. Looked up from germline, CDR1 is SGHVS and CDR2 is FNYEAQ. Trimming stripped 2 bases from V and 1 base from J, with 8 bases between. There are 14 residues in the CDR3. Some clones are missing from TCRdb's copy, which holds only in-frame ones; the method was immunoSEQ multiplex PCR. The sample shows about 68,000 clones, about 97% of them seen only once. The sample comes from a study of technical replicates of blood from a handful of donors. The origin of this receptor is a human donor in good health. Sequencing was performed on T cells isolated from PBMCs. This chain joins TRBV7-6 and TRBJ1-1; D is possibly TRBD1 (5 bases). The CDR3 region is CASSLKTGNTEAFF. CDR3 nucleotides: TGTGCCAGCAGCTTAAAAACAGGGAACACTGAAGCTTTCTTT.